Reported below is one T cell receptor (beta chain). Its cognate antigen has yet to be identified. The input lacks base qualities; no much larger clone sits a single base away. Using the deep immunoSEQ assay, multiplex PCR amplified TCR CDR3 regions from genomic DNA. Genomic DNA extracted from each cell subset was distributed evenly over all wells of several immunoSEQ 96-well plates, and each plate served as one replicate. For sorted subsets, 150 to 250 ng of genomic DNA, equivalent to 25,000 to 35,000 T cell genomes, went into each replicate PCR. Purified libraries were quantified with a Qubit 3.0 fluorometer, sized on a Bioanalyzer 2100, and re-quantified with the KAPA Library Quantification kit. Every immunoSEQ 96-well plate was sequenced on a separate single-read 150-cycle Illumina NextSeq 550 flow cell. For the original study's pipeline: Because the immunoSEQ output included only junctional sequences and no quality scores, the filtering could not be the same as the filtering used for full-length reads. Sequences were annotated with PyIR, a Python wrapper for IgBLAST v1.9, using IMGT germline references to assign V/J genes and CDR3. Any read was removed if the V/J assignment was weak (E-value above 1e-6), the CDR3 was missing, or the read contained stop codons, out-of-frame junctions, or ambiguous translated residues. V3J clonotypes were defined by identical inferred V gene, J gene, and CDR3 amino acid sequence. The percentage overlap between two repertoires was calculated by dividing the number of shared unique clonotypes by the size of the smaller repertoire. Three approaches were used to assess repertoire richness: RTK rarefaction, the Chao1 estimator, and Recon v2.1 estimates of unobserved clonotypes. OLGA was used to compute generation probabilities for all TCRbeta clonotypes that the gDNA method yielded from a handful of donors. The immuneACCESS repertoire file appears here via TCRdb, limited to in-frame rearrangements. These files lack a portion of the clones; in checked studies, under half of the deficit traces to unresolved V genes, and the cause of the others is not known. Clonal size and the V and J genes are those of that table, whereas D and trimming came from the DNA. This sample lists under 700,000 clones; 90% to 95% were detected once. Jointly, the top ten make up about 0.11% of the sample.

These data are taken from a study of shared clonotypes between healthy human individuals (TCRdb year 2020). Background for the entire study: The cohort included a few men and two women between 18 and 49 years of age. To estimate repertoire size and how much clonotype sharing occurs between individuals, the study deeply sequenced the blood TCR repertoires of five healthy adults. For each donor, three plates each were used for CD4 naive and CD4 memory, two plates were used for CD8 naive, and one plate was used for CD8 memory. Per donor, leukapheresis produced somewhere between about 0.94 and 8.9 billion PBMCs. To increase sequencing depth and limit assay-specific biases, different laboratories used diverse techniques to prepare libraries and sequence TCR repertoires.

The paper as a whole reports these results and caveats: Sampling was restricted to blood, and TCR repertoires in tissues likely differ from the TCR repertoires found in blood. Incomplete sequencing was indicated by rarefaction of sorted-subset datasets, despite the large sequencing depth. Higher generation probabilities were observed for clonotypes shared by all four sorted-subset donors than for non-shared clonotypes. Around 5.4% of naive CD4, 3.5% of naive CD8, around 2.3% of memory CD4, and over 0.35% of memory CD8 clonotypes were shared across several donors. Estimated clonotype richness was generally larger for naive than for memory subsets. Pairwise subsampling led to the expectation that sequencing depth would affect the degree of clonotype sharing among donors. The small number of donors limited the genetic and exposure-history diversity represented.

CD8 naive samples consisted of CD45RO-negative cells that were positively selected for CCR7, yielding a CD45RA+CCR7+ population without TemRA cells. The donors were healthy, HIV-negative adults who had no recently reported acute infections or vaccinations. Every donor was a Caucasian adult residing in Nashville, Tennessee, USA. Blood was collected by leukapheresis, and PBMCs were isolated by Ficoll-Histopaque density gradient centrifugation and then cryopreserved in liquid nitrogen vapor phase. Analytical flow cytometry was used to check the purity and quantity of each magnetically sorted T cell population. Genomic DNA was isolated from every sorted fraction and measured by UV absorbance on a Nanodrop 2000c. CDR1 and CDR2, per the germline V gene, are SNHLY and FYNNEI. Counted from cysteine to phenylalanine, this CDR3 has 16 amino acids. The kept DNA is CDR3 alone, 48 bases in frame from the first base. V lost 0 bases and J lost 0 bases; the stretch between them is 11 bases long.

The chain uses TRBV2 and TRBJ1-1; the D gene cannot be named for sure. This clonotype was obtained from a woman aged 30 to 39 in good health. Sequencing used naive CD8+ T cells sorted from blood. This specimen's cell subset or site label, interpreted: CD45RA+CCR7+. The CDR3 region: CASSEAWGGLNTEAFF. The nucleotides read TGTGCCAGCAGTGAAGCGTGGGGAGGTCTGAACACTGAAGCTTTCTTT.